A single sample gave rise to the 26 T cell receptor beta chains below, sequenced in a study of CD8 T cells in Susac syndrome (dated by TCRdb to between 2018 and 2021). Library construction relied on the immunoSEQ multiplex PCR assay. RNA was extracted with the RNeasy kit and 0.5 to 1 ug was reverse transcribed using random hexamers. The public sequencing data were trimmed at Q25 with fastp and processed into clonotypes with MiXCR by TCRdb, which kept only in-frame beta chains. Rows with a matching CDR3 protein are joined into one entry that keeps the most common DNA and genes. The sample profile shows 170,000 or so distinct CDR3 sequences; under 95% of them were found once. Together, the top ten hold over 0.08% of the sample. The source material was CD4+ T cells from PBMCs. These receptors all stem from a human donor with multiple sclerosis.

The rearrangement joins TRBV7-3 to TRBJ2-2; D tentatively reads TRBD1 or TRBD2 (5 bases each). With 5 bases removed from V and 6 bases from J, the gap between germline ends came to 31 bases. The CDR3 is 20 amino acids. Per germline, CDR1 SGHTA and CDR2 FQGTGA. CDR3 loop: CASSPGATGRKGWGSGELFF. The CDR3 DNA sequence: TGTGCCAGCAGCCCTGGGGCAACGGGACGTAAAGGTTGGGGGTCCGGGGAGCTGTTTTTT.

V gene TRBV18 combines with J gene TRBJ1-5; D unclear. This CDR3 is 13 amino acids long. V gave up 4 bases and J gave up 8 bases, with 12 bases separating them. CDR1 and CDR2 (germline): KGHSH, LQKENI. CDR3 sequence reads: CASSLRTEEPQHF. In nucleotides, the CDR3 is TGTGCCAGCTCACTACGGACGGAGGAGCCCCAGCATTTT.

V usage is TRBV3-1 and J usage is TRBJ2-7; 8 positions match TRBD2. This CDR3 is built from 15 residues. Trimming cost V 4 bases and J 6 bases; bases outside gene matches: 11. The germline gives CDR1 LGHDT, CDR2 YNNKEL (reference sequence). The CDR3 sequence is CASSPGVGLASEQYF. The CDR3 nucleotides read TGTGCCAGCAGCCCAGGCGTAGGACTAGCTAGCGAGCAGTACTTC.

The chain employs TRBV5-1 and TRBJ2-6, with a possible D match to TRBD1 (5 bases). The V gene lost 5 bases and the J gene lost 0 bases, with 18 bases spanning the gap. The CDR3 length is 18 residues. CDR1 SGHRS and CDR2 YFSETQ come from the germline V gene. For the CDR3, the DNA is TGCGCCAGCAGTCCTACTCCAACAGGATTCTCTGGGGCCAACGTCCTGACTTTC. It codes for CASSPTPTGFSGANVLTF.

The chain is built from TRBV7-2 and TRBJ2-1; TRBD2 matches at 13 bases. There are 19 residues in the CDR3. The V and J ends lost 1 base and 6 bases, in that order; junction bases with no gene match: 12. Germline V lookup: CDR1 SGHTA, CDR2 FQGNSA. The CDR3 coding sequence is TGTGCCAGCAGCTTAGTCGGACTAGCGGGAGATGTAGGGCTCAATGAGCAGTTCTTC. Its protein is CASSLVGLAGDVGLNEQFF.

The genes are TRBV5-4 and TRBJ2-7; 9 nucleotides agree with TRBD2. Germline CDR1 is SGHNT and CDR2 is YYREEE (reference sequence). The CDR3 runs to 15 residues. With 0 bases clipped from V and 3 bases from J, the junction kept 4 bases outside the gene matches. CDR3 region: CASSLGLADNYEQYF. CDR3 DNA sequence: TGTGCCAGCAGCTTGGGACTAGCGGACAACTACGAGCAGTACTTC.

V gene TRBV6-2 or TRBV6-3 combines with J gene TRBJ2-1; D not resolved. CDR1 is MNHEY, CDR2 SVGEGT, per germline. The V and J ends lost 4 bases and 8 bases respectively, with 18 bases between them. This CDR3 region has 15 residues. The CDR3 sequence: CASSFRPTVLDEQFF. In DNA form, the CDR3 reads TGTGCCAGCAGTTTCCGGCCTACGGTTTTGGATGAGCAGTTCTTC.

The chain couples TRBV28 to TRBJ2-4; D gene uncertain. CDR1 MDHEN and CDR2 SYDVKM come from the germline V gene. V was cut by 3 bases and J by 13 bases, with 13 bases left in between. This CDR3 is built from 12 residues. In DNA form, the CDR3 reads TGTGCCAGCAGTTTGCGGACGAGAGGCCAGTACTTC. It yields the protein CASSLRTRGQYF.

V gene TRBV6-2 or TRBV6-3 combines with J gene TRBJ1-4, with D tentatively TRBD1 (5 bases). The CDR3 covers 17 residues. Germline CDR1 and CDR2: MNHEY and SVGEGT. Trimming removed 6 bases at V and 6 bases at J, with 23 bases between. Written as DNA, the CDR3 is TGTGCCAGCAGCTCTGCTACAGGCCCTGCGGGTTATGAAAAACTGTTTTTT. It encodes CASSSATGPAGYEKLFF.

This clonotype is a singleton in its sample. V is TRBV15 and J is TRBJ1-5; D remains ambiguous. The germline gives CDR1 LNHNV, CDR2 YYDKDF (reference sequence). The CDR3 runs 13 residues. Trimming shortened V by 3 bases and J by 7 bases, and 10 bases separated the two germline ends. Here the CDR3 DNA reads TGTGCCACCAGCAGGGAGACGAGCCAGCCCCAGCATTTT. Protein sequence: CATSRETSQPQHF.

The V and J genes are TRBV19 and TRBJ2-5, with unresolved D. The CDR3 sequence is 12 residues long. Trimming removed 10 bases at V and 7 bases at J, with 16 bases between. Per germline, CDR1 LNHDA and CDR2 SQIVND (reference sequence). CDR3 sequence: CATLGVFGTQYF. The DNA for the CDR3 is TGTGCCACCCTTGGGGTGTTCGGGACCCAGTACTTC.

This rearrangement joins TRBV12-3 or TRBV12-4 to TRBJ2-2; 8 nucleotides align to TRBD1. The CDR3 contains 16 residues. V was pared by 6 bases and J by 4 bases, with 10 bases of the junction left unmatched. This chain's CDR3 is CASSRGQGYGTGELFF. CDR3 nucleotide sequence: TGTGCCAGCAGCCGAGGACAGGGTTACGGCACCGGGGAGCTGTTTTTT.

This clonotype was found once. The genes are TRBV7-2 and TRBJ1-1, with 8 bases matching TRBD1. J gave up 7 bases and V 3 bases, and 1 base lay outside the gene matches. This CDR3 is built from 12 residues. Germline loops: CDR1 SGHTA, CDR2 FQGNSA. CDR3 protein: CASSFGQGEAFF. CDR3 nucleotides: TGTGCCAGCAGCTTCGGACAGGGTGAAGCTTTCTTT.

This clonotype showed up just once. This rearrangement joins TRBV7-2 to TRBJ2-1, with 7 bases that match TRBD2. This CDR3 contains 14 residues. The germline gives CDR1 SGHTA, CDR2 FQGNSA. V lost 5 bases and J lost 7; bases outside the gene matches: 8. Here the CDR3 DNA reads TGTGCCAGCAGCCCCGGGACTACGCAGAATGAGCAGTTCTTC. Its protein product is CASSPGTTQNEQFF. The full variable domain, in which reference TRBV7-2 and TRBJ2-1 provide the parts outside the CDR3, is GAGVSQSPSNKVTEKGKDVELRCDPISGHTALYWYRQSLGQGLEFLIYFQGNSAPDKSGLPSDRFSAERTGGSVSTLTIQRTQQEDSAVYLCASSPGTTQNEQFFGPGTRLTVL.

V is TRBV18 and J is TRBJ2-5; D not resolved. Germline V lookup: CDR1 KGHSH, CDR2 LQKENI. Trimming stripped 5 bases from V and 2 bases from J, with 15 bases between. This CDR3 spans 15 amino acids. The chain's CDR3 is CASSGTEPVQETQYF. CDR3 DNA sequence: TGTGCCAGCTCAGGTACAGAGCCGGTACAAGAGACCCAGTACTTC.

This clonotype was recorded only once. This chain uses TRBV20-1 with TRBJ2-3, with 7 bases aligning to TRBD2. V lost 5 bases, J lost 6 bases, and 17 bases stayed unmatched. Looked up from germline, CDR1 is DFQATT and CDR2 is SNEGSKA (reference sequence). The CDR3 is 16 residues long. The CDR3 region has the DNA TGCAGTGCTCCGAGCGGGGTTAGTAGCATCCCGGATACGCAGTATTTT. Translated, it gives CSAPSGVSSIPDTQYF.

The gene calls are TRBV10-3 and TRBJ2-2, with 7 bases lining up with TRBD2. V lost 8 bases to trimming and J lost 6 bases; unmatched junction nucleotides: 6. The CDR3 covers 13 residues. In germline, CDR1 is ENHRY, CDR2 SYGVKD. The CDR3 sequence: CAIGGGEAGELFF. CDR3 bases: TGTGCCATCGGGGGGGGTGAGGCCGGGGAGCTGTTTTTT.

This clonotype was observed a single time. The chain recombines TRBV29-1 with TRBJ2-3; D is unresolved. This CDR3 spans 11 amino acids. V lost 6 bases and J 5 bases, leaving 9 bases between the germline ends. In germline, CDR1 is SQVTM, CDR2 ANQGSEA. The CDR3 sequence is CSVPVGDTQYF. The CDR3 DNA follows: TGCAGCGTACCCGTAGGAGATACGCAGTATTTT.

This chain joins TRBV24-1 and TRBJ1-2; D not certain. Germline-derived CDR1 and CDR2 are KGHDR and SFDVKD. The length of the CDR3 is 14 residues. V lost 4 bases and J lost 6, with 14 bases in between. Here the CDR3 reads CATSDPGRPNGYTF. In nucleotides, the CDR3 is TGTGCCACCAGTGACCCCGGACGGCCTAATGGCTACACCTTC.

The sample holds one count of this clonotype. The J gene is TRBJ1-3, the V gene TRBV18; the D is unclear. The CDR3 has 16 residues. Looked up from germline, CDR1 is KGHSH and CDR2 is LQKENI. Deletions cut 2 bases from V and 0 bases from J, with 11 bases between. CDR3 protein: CASSPSTEDSGNTIYF. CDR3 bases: TGTGCCAGCTCACCATCGACGGAGGACTCTGGAAACACCATATATTTT.

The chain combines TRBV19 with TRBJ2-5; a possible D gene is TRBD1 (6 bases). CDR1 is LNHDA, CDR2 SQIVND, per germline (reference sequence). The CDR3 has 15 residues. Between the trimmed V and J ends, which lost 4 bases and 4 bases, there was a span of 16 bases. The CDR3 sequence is CASSTGVRGRETQYF. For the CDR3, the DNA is TGTGCCAGTAGTACAGGGGTAAGGGGACGAGAGACCCAGTACTTC.

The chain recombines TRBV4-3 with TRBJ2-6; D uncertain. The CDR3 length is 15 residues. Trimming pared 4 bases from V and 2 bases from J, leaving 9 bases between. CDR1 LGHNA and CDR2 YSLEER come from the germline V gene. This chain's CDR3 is CASSPLGTGANVLTF. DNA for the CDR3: TGCGCCAGCAGCCCCCTCGGCACTGGGGCCAACGTCCTGACTTTC.

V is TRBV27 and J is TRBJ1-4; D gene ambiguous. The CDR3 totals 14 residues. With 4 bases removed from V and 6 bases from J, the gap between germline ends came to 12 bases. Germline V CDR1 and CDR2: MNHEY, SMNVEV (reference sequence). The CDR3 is CASSSLRWDEKLFF. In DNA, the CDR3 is TGTGCCAGCAGTTCCCTCCGCTGGGATGAAAAACTGTTTTTT.

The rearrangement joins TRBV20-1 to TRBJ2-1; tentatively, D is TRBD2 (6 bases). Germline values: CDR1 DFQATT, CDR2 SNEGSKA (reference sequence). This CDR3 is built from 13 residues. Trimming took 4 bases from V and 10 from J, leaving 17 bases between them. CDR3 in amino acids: CSAKTGGPEEQFF. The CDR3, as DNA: TGCAGTGCTAAGACCGGAGGGCCTGAGGAGCAGTTCTTC.

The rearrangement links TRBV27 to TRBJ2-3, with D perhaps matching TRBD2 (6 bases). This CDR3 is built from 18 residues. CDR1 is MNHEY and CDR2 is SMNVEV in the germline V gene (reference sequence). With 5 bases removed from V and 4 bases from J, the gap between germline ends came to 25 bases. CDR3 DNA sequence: TGTGCCAGCAGTCCGTATCCCTCTACTAGCTCCCGCCCAGATACGCAGTATTTT. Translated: CASSPYPSTSSRPDTQYF.

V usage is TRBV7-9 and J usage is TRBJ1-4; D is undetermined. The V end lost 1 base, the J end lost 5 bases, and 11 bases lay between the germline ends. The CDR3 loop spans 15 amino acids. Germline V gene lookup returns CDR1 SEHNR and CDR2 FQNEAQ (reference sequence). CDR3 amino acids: CASSLEGRPNEKLFF. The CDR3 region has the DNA TGTGCCAGCAGCTTAGAGGGCAGACCCAATGAAAAACTGTTTTTT.